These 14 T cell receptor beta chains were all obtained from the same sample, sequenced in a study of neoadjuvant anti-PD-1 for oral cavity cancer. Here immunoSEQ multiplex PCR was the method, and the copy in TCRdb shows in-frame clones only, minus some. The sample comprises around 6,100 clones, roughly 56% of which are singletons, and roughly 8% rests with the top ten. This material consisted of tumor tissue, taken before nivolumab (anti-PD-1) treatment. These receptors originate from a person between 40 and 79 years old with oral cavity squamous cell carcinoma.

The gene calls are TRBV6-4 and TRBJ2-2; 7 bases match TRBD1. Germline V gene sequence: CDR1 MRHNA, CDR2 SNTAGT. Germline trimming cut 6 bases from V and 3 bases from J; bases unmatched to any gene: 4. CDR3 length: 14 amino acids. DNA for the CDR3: TGTGCCAGCAGCAGGGACAGTTACACCGGGGAGCTGTTTTTT. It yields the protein CASSRDSYTGELFF.

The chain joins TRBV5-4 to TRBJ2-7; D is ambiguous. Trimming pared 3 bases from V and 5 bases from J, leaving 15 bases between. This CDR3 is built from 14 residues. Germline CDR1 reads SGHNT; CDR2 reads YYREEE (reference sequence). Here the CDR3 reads CASSYDAPSNEQYF. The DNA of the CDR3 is TGTGCCAGCAGCTATGACGCCCCGTCAAACGAGCAGTACTTC.

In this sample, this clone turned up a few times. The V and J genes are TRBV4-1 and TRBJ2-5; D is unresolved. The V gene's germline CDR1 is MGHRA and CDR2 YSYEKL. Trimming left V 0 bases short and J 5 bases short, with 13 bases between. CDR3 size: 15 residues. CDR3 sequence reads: CASSQDLSIAETQYF. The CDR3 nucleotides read TGCGCCAGCAGCCAAGATCTTAGTATCGCCGAGACCCAGTACTTC.

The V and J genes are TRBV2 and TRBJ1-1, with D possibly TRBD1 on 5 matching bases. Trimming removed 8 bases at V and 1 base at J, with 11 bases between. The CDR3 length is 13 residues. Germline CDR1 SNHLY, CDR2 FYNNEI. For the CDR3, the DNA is TGTGCCAGCGGGGGGTACAGGAACACTGAAGCTTTCTTT. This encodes CASGGYRNTEAFF.

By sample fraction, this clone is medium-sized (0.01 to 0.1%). The CDR3 sequence: CASSLQVNTEAFF. The CDR3 region has the DNA TGTGCCAGCAGTTTACAAGTGAACACTGAAGCTTTCTTT. This sequence joins TRBV27 and TRBJ1-1; D is undetermined. V was shortened by 2 bases and J by 0 bases, with 4 bases between the two germline ends. The CDR3 contains 13 residues. The V gene's germline CDR1 is MNHEY and CDR2 SMNVEV (reference sequence).

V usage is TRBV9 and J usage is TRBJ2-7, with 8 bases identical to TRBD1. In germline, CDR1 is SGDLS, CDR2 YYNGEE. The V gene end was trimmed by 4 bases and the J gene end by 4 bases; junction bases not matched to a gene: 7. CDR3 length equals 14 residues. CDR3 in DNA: TGTGCCAGCAGCCTTGGACAGGGAGCTTACGAGCAGTACTTC. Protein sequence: CASSLGQGAYEQYF.

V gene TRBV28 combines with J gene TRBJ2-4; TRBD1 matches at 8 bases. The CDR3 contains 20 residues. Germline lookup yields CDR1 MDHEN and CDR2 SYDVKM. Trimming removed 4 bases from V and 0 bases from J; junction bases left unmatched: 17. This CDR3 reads CASSYRPGQDLLIAKNIQYF. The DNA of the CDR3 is TGTGCCAGCAGTTACAGACCGGGACAGGACCTACTAATAGCCAAAAACATTCAGTACTTC.

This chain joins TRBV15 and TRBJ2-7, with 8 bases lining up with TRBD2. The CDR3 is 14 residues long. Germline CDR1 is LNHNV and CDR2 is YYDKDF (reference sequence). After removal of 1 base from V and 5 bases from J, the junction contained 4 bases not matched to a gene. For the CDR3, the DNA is TGTGCCACCAGCAGAGGGACTAGCTCTGACGAGCAGTACTTC. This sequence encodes CATSRGTSSDEQYF.

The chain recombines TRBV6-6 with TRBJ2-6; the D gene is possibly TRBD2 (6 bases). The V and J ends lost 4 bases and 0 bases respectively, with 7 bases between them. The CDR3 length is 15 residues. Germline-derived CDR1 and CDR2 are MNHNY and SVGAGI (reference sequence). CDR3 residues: CASSWGVSGANVLTF. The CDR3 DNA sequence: TGTGCCAGCAGTTGGGGGGTCTCTGGGGCCAACGTCCTGACTTTC.

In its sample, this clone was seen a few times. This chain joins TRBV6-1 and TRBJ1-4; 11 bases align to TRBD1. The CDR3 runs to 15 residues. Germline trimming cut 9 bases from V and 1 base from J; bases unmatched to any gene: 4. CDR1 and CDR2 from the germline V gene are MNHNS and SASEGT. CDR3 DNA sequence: TGTGCCAGTTGGGACAGGGGGATAACTAATGAAAAACTGTTTTTT. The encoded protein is CASWDRGITNEKLFF.

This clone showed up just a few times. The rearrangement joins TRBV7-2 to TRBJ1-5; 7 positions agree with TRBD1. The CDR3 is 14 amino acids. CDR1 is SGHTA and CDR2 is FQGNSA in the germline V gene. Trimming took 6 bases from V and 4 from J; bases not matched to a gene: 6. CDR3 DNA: TGTGCCAGCAGTCAAGACAGGGCAAATCAGCCCCAGCATTTT. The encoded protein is CASSQDRANQPQHF.

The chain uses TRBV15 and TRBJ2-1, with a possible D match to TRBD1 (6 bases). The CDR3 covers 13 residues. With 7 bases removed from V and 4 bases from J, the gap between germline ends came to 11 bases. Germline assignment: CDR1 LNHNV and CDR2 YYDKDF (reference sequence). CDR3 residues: CATTGGQYNEQFF. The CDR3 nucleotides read TGTGCCACCACCGGAGGACAGTACAATGAGCAGTTCTTC.

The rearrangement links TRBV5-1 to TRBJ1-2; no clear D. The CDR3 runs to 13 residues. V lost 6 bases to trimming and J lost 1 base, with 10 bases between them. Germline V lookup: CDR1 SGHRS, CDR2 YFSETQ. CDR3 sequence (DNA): TGCGCCAGCACCCCCGGACGTAACTATGGCTACACCTTC. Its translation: CASTPGRNYGYTF.

The CDR3 sequence: CASRDSVSGNTIYF. CDR3 nucleotide sequence: TGTGCCAGCAGGGACAGTGTCTCTGGAAACACCATATATTTT. The chain has TRBV6-5 and TRBJ1-3; D is perhaps TRBD1 (6 bases). The V and J ends lost 6 bases and 0 bases respectively, with 9 bases between them. CDR1 and CDR2 (germline): MNHEY, SVGAGI. The CDR3 spans 14 residues.